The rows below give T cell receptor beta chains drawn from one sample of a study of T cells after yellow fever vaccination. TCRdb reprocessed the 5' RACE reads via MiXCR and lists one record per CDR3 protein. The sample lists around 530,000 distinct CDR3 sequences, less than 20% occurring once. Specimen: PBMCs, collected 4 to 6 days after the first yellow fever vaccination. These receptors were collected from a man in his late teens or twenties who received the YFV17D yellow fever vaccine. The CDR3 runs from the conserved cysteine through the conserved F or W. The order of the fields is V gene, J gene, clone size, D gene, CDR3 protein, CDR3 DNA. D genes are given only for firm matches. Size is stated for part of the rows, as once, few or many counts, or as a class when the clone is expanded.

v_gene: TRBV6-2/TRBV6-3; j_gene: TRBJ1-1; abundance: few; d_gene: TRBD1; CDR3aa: CASSYGRDREYIEAFF; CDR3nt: TGTGCCAGCAGTTACGGCCGGGACAGGGAGTATATTGAAGCTTTCTTT
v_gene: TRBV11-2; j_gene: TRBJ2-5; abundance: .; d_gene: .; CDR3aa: CASSLDHGGLYQETQYF; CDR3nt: TGTGCCAGCAGCTTAGATCATGGCGGGCTGTACCAAGAGACCCAGTACTTC
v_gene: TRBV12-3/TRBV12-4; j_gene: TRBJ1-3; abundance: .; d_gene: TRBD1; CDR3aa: CASSLRGRFSGNTIYF; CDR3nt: TGTGCCAGCAGTTTGAGGGGGCGATTCTCTGGAAACACCATATATTTT
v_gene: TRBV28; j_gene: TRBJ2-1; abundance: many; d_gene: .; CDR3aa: CASSSPSTGATIYNEQFF; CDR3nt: TGTGCCAGCAGTTCCCCCTCCACGGGGGCCACAATATACAATGAGCAGTTCTTC
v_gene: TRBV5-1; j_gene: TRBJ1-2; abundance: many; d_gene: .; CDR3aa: CASSLGDGNYGYTF; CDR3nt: TGTGCCAGCAGTCTGGGGGACGGTAACTATGGCTACACCTTC
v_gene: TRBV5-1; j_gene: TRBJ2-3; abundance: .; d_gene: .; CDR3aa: CASSLGLDKDTQYF; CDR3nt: TGCGCCAGCAGCTTGGGGCTAGATAAGGATACGCAGTATTTT
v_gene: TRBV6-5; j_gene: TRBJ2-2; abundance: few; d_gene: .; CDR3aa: CASSYLGTSNTGELFF; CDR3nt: TGTGCCAGCAGTTACCTCGGGACATCGAACACCGGGGAGCTGTTTTTT
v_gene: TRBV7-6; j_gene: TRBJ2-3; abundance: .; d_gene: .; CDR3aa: CASSNSPGKADTQYF; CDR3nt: TGTGCCAGCAGCAACTCCCCGGGGAAGGCAGATACGCAGTATTTT
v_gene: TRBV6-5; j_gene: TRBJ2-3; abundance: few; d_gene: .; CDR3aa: CASSLTIPGQASTDTQYF; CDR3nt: TGTGCCAGCAGTTTAACCATCCCGGGGCAGGCCAGCACAGATACGCAGTATTTT
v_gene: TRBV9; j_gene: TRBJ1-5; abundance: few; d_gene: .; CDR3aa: CASSVDPTGNQPQHF; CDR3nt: TGTGCCAGCAGCGTAGACCCGACTGGCAATCAGCCCCAGCATTTT
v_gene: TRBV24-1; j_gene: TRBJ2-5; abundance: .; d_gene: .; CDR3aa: CATSDSRGTPQETQYF; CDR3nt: TGTGCCACCAGTGATTCGCGGGGAACACCTCAAGAGACCCAGTACTTC
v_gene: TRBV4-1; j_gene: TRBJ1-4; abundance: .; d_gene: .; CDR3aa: CASSQSTGQTNEKLFF; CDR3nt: TGCGCCAGCAGCCAATCTACAGGGCAAACTAATGAAAAACTGTTTTTT
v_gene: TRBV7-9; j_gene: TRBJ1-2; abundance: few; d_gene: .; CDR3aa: CASSSTGFGYTF; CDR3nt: TGTGCCAGCAGCTCTACCGGGTTTGGCTACACCTTC
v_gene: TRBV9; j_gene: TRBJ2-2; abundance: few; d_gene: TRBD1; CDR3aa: CASSSRTGTNTGELFF; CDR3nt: TGTGCCAGCAGCTCACGGACAGGGACGAACACCGGGGAGCTGTTTTTT
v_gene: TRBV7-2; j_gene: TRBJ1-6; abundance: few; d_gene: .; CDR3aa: CASSIRVGLFSSPLHF; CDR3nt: TGTGCCAGCAGCATCAGGGTGGGGCTATTTAGTTCACCCCTCCACTTT
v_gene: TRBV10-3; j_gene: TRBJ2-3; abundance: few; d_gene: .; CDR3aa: CANRGNWADTQYF; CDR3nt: TGTGCCAACCGGGGGAATTGGGCAGATACGCAGTATTTT
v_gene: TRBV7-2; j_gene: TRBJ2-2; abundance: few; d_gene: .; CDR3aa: CASSLQGTGGELFF; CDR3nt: TGTGCCAGCAGCTTACAGGGGACGGGCGGGGAGCTGTTTTTT
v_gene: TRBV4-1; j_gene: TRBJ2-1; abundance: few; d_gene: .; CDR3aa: CASSQYPGYNEQFF; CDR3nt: TGCGCCAGCAGCCAATACCCAGGGTACAATGAGCAGTTCTTC